Shown below are 20 T cell receptor beta chains from a single sample sequenced in a study of cytomegalovirus exposure and HLA in healthy donors. PCR used 60 Vbeta primers and 13 Jbeta primers. Repertoires were generated with immunoSEQ multiplex PCR, while TCRdb's copy carries only in-frame clones and drops some. The sample contains around 140,000 clones, roughly 79% of which appear only once. Sequenced sample: PBMCs. Receptor source: a woman in her thirties or forties in good health and CMV-seronegative.

The V call is TRBV9, the J call TRBJ2-7; 11 bases align to TRBD2. This CDR3 has 15 residues. V was pared by 0 bases and J by 2 bases, with 1 base of the junction left unmatched. Per the germline V gene, CDR1 is SGDLS and CDR2 is YYNGEE. The CDR3 sequence is CASSVVAGGPYEQYF. The CDR3 region has the DNA TGTGCCAGCAGCGTAGTAGCGGGAGGGCCCTACGAGCAGTACTTC.

V is TRBV29-1 and J is TRBJ2-2; D is perhaps TRBD2 (5 bases). Trimming stripped 6 bases from V and 0 bases from J, with 17 bases between. The CDR3 totals 16 residues. CDR1 and CDR2 from the germline V gene are SQVTM and ANQGSEA. The CDR3: CSVGVVTPANTGELFF. The CDR3, as DNA: TGCAGCGTCGGGGTGGTGACACCCGCGAACACCGGGGAGCTGTTTTTT.

The V and J genes are TRBV9 and TRBJ2-3, with D maybe TRBD2 (6 bases). Per the germline V gene, CDR1 is SGDLS and CDR2 is YYNGEE. With 2 bases removed from V and 1 base from J, the gap between germline ends came to 11 bases. The CDR3 runs 15 residues. CDR3 amino acids: CASSVWASGTDTQYF. Here the CDR3 DNA reads TGTGCCAGCAGCGTTTGGGCTAGCGGCACAGATACGCAGTATTTT.

The genes are TRBV5-4 and TRBJ1-1, with 7 nucleotides matching TRBD1. The CDR3 is 15 residues long. CDR1 is SGHNT, CDR2 YYREEE, per germline (reference sequence). V trimming: 4 bases; J trimming: 0 bases; junction bases outside the gene matches: 6. The CDR3 DNA is TGTGCCAGCAGCCCCTCACAGGGGCTGAACACTGAAGCTTTCTTT. Its translation is CASSPSQGLNTEAFF.

V is TRBV5-6 and J is TRBJ2-2; D is perhaps TRBD2 (6 bases). The CDR3 is 12 amino acids. The germline gives CDR1 SGHDT, CDR2 YYEEEE. V was cut by 4 bases and J by 8 bases, with 9 bases left in between. The CDR3 loop reads CASSGGSGELFF. The CDR3 nucleotides are TGTGCCAGCAGCGGAGGGTCGGGGGAGCTGTTTTTT.

V usage is TRBV7-9 and J usage is TRBJ2-7; TRBD2 might be the D (6 bases). The CDR3 spans 16 residues. Germline CDR1 is SEHNR and CDR2 is FQNEAQ (reference sequence). V was cut by 6 bases and J by 0 bases, with 18 bases left in between. CDR3 region: CASSSLWVAASYEQYF. The CDR3 DNA is TGTGCCAGCAGTTCCCTGTGGGTAGCGGCCTCCTACGAGCAGTACTTC.

The chain is built from TRBV10-3 and TRBJ2-7; D possibly corresponds to TRBD1 (6 bases). The length of the CDR3 is 16 residues. Germline V CDR1 and CDR2: ENHRY, SYGVKD. V was clipped by 2 bases and J by 7 bases, with 21 bases between them. This chain's CDR3 is CAISEVSGKLTGEQYF. The CDR3 DNA follows: TGTGCCATCAGTGAGGTTTCGGGCAAGTTAACAGGGGAGCAGTACTTC.

The chain combines TRBV20-1 with TRBJ1-2, with D perhaps matching TRBD1 (6 bases). Per germline, CDR1 DFQATT and CDR2 SNEGSKA (reference sequence). Trimming took off 7 bases at V and 10 bases at J, with 13 bases between the two ends. The CDR3 is made up of 10 amino acids. The chain's CDR3 is CSVQGNVYTF. DNA of the CDR3: TGCAGTGTACAGGGCAATGTCTACACCTTC.

The count of this clone is one. The chain employs TRBV28 and TRBJ2-1, with TRBD1 matching over 9 bases. Unmatched junction bases numbered 11, after V lost 6 bases and J lost 8 bases. The germline V gene encodes CDR1 MDHEN and CDR2 SYDVKM. The CDR3 contains 15 residues. This CDR3 is CASSLQGARHYEQFF. The CDR3 bases are TGTGCCAGCAGCTTACAGGGGGCAAGGCATTATGAGCAGTTCTTC.

The chain is built from TRBV7-9 and TRBJ2-1; the D is unclear. This CDR3 region has 15 residues. Germline V gives CDR1 SEHNR, CDR2 FQNEAQ (reference sequence). V lost 2 bases and J lost 6, with 14 bases in between. In nucleotides, the CDR3 is TGTGCCAGCAGCTTATCAGCAGGTGGGTTCAATGAGCAGTTCTTC. Translation gives CASSLSAGGFNEQFF.

The chain is built from TRBV18 and TRBJ2-7; perhaps TRBD1 as D (6 bases). The CDR3 length is 13 residues. With 6 bases removed from V and 3 bases from J, the gap between germline ends came to 12 bases. Germline CDR1 reads KGHSH; CDR2 reads LQKENI. This CDR3 is CASSADSSYEQYF. DNA of the CDR3: TGTGCCAGCTCTGCGGACAGTAGCTACGAGCAGTACTTC. Full variable domain (outside the CDR3, taken from reference TRBV18 and TRBJ2-7): NAGVMQNPRHLVRRRGQEARLRCSPMKGHSHVYWYRQLPEEGLKFMVYLQKENIIDESGMPKERFSAEFPKEGPSILRIQQVVRGDSAAYFCASSADSSYEQYFGPGTRLTVT.

J is TRBJ2-1 and V is TRBV19; TRBD2 matches at 13 bases. With 7 bases clipped from V and 13 bases from J, the junction kept 13 bases outside the gene matches. The CDR3 loop spans 15 amino acids. CDR1 and CDR2 (germline): LNHDA, SQIVND (reference sequence). The CDR3 region is CASNGRTSGSQTQFF. The CDR3 coding sequence is TGTGCCAGTAATGGACGGACTAGCGGGAGCCAAACCCAGTTCTTC.

V and J are TRBV27 and TRBJ2-7, with a tentative D call TRBD1 (6 bases). The V end was cut by 2 bases, the J end by 4 bases, with 15 bases between. The CDR3 covers 15 residues. Germline V gene data show CDR1 as MNHEY and CDR2 as SMNVEV (reference sequence). The CDR3 bases are TGTGCCAGCAGTTTAGCCTCAGGGGTCGGGTACGAGCAGTACTTC. This gives the protein CASSLASGVGYEQYF.

The chain uses TRBV27 and TRBJ2-7; 13 nucleotides agree with TRBD2. Per the germline V gene, CDR1 is MNHEY and CDR2 is SMNVEV (reference sequence). Trimming at V came to 5 bases and at J to 2 bases, leaving 9 bases not matched to a gene. The CDR3 is 17 amino acids. The CDR3 loop is CASSPPPGTSGTYEQYF. CDR3 DNA sequence: TGTGCCAGCAGTCCCCCCCCCGGGACTAGCGGGACCTACGAGCAGTACTTC.

Turning to this clone: Mismatch with germline at one junction end may stem from a read error. CDR3 in DNA: TGTGCCAGCAGTCACGTCCGGCCAACAACGAACACCGGGGAGCTATTTTTT. It specifies CASSHVRPTTNTGELFF. The rearrangement links TRBV28 to TRBJ2-2; D is perhaps TRBD2 (5 bases). CDR3 size: 17 residues. In germline, CDR1 is MDHEN, CDR2 SYDVKM.

This clone was seen more than once but under ten times. J is TRBJ1-3 and V is TRBV9, with D unresolved. The V gene's germline CDR1 is SGDLS and CDR2 YYNGEE. The CDR3 loop spans 18 amino acids. The V end lost 0 bases, the J end lost 3 bases, and 19 bases lay between the germline ends. The DNA of the CDR3 is TGTGCCAGCAGCGTAGTTTCCCGGTCAACGGGGTTTGGAAACACCATATATTTT. Protein product: CASSVVSRSTGFGNTIYF.

Here the CDR3 DNA reads TGTGCCAGCAGCTTGCGGCCCGAGACTAGATTTGGGGCCAACGTCCTGACTTTC. Amino acids: CASSLRPETRFGANVLTF. This sequence joins TRBV4-2 and TRBJ2-6, with D tentatively TRBD2 (6 bases). Per germline, CDR1 LGHNA and CDR2 YNFKEQ. This CDR3 is built from 18 residues. V was trimmed by 5 bases and J by 3 bases, leaving 20 bases between them.

The V and J genes are TRBV28 and TRBJ2-3; 9 positions match TRBD1. J was trimmed by 5 bases and V by 6 bases; bases with no gene match: 18. The CDR3 covers 18 residues. CDR1 MDHEN and CDR2 SYDVKM come from the germline V gene. The CDR3 reads CASRSSDGTGSPIDTQYF. As DNA, the CDR3 is TGTGCCAGCAGATCATCCGATGGGACAGGGTCGCCCATAGATACGCAGTATTTT.

The chain employs TRBV2 and TRBJ1-1; D possibly corresponds to TRBD1 (5 bases). The CDR3 is 13 residues long. The V end was cut by 6 bases, the J end by 2 bases, with 10 bases between. CDR1 is SNHLY, CDR2 FYNNEI, per germline. CDR3: CASSPTGNTEAFF. In DNA form, the CDR3 reads TGTGCCAGCAGCCCCACAGGTAACACTGAAGCTTTCTTT.

This clone occurred once. V is TRBV4-1 and J is TRBJ2-5; 7 bases map to TRBD2. V was pared by 4 bases and J by 5 bases, with 4 bases of the junction left unmatched. The germline V gene encodes CDR1 MGHRA and CDR2 YSYEKL. This CDR3 is 13 amino acids long. The DNA for the CDR3 is TGCGCCAGCAGCCCTGGACTAGTTGAGACCCAGTACTTC. It is translated as CASSPGLVETQYF.